The 27 T cell receptor beta chains given below trace back to one sample, sequenced in a study of cytomegalovirus exposure and HLA in healthy donors. Vbeta (60) and Jbeta (13) primers were used in the PCR. Assay used: immunoSEQ multiplex PCR; TCRdb lists only in-frame clones, some missing. Here the sample table reports about 140,000 clones. Sequencing was performed on PBMCs. These receptors were taken from a male donor in good health and CMV-seronegative.

This chain connects TRBV25-1 to TRBJ2-1, with 8 positions matching TRBD2. CDR3 length equals 16 residues. J lost 3 bases, V lost 1 base, and 5 bases had no gene match. Germline lookup yields CDR1 MGHDK and CDR2 SYGVNS. The CDR3 is CASSELLLAGYNEQFF. The CDR3 DNA sequence: TGTGCCAGCAGTGAATTGTTGCTAGCGGGCTACAATGAGCAGTTCTTC.

J is TRBJ1-2 and V is TRBV19; weak D call: TRBD1 (5 bases). Per the germline V gene, CDR1 is LNHDA and CDR2 is SQIVND (reference sequence). Between the trimmed V and J ends, which lost 9 bases and 6 bases, there was a span of 20 bases. This CDR3 is 14 amino acids long. The CDR3 DNA reads as TGTGCCAGCAGAGACCTGGGACGGGGGAATGGCTACACCTTC. Translated: CASRDLGRGNGYTF.

The chain uses TRBV20-1 and TRBJ2-5; 7 bases are shared with TRBD2. V dropped 8 bases and J dropped 5; count of bases not matched to a gene: 2. The germline gives CDR1 DFQATT, CDR2 SNEGSKA (reference sequence). There are 10 residues in the CDR3. The CDR3 DNA is TGCAGTAGGCGGGAGGAGACCCAGTACTTC. Protein sequence: CSRREETQYF.

V is TRBV29-1 and J is TRBJ2-7, with 9 nucleotides matching TRBD1. This CDR3 contains 16 residues. CDR1 is SQVTM and CDR2 is ANQGSEA in the germline V gene. The trim removed 1 base at V and 0 bases at J, leaving 7 bases unmatched. Here the CDR3 DNA reads TGCAGCGTTGAAGGTCAGGACAGGGGCAGCTCCTACGAGCAGTACTTC. Encoded protein: CSVEGQDRGSSYEQYF.

The rearrangement uses TRBV9 and TRBJ2-3; 7 bases match TRBD2. The V and J ends lost 3 bases and 0 bases, in that order; junction bases with no gene match: 4. The CDR3 has 15 amino acids. The germline V gene encodes CDR1 SGDLS and CDR2 YYNGEE. CDR3 in DNA: TGTGCCAGCAGCGCCGACGGGGGGAGCACAGATACGCAGTATTTT. Protein sequence: CASSADGGSTDTQYF.

This chain links TRBV10-3 with TRBJ1-2; tentatively, D is TRBD1 (5 bases). V was trimmed by 3 bases and J by 2 bases, leaving 13 bases between them. The CDR3 totals 15 residues. CDR1 and CDR2 (germline): ENHRY, SYGVKD. CDR3 coding DNA: TGTGCCATCAGTGATCGGGGGACGGTAAACTATGGCTACACCTTC. This translates into CAISDRGTVNYGYTF.

The chain carries TRBV27 and TRBJ1-6; D is uncertain. The length of the CDR3 is 13 residues. Trimming took off 6 bases at V and 3 bases at J, with 6 bases between the two ends. From germline, CDR1 is MNHEY and CDR2 SMNVEV (reference sequence). The chain's CDR3 is CASRGSYNSPLHF. DNA for the CDR3: TGTGCCAGCAGAGGGAGCTATAATTCACCCCTCCACTTT.

CDR3 DNA: TGTGCCAGCAGCCGCCAAAGGACAGGGGGCGGAGAGACCCAGTACTTC. It encodes CASSRQRTGGGETQYF. V usage is TRBV14 and J usage is TRBJ2-5; 11 bases are shared with TRBD1. There are 16 residues in the CDR3. V lost 4 bases, J lost 4 bases, and 8 bases stayed unmatched. Per the germline V gene, CDR1 is SGHDN and CDR2 is FVKESK.

This chain uses TRBV5-1 with TRBJ2-7, with D possibly TRBD2 on 6 matching bases. This CDR3 has 12 amino acids. Trimming stripped 8 bases from V and 3 bases from J, with 12 bases between. CDR1 SGHRS and CDR2 YFSETQ come from the germline V gene. CDR3: CASQGGDYEQYF. DNA of the CDR3: TGCGCCAGTCAGGGAGGTGACTACGAGCAGTACTTC.

The gene calls are TRBV6-5 and TRBJ2-7; maybe TRBD1 (6 bases). CDR3 length: 15 residues. CDR1 MNHEY and CDR2 SVGAGI come from the germline V gene. Trimming left V 3 bases short and J 2 bases short, with 14 bases between. The CDR3 region has the DNA TGTGCCAGCAGTTATTTCAGGACAGACGCCTACGAGCAGTACTTC. Its protein is CASSYFRTDAYEQYF.

CDR3 DNA: TGTGCCAGCAGCCAAGCCCCCCCCGGAGGCAATCAGCCCCAGCATTTT. It encodes CASSQAPPGGNQPQHF. The V call is TRBV4-2, the J call TRBJ1-5; no clear D. Germline V gives CDR1 LGHNA, CDR2 YNFKEQ. The ends were cut back, 1 base at V and 2 bases at J, with 12 bases in the middle. The CDR3 spans 16 residues.

V and J are TRBV5-6 and TRBJ2-5; D is ambiguous. Trimming took off 0 bases at V and 5 bases at J, with 11 bases between the two ends. This CDR3 spans 14 amino acids. Germline-derived CDR1 and CDR2 are SGHDT and YYEEEE. The CDR3 here is CASSLGAQRETQYF. The CDR3 nucleotides are TGTGCCAGCAGCTTGGGTGCCCAACGGGAGACCCAGTACTTC.

The gene calls are TRBV5-6 and TRBJ1-1, with 8 bases that match TRBD1. V shed 0 bases and J 7 bases; nucleotides not matched to a gene: 11. The CDR3 loop spans 16 amino acids. Germline-derived CDR1 and CDR2 are SGHDT and YYEEEE. The CDR3 reads CASSLEGSGGWDEAFF. As DNA, the CDR3 is TGTGCCAGCAGCTTGGAGGGATCAGGGGGCTGGGATGAAGCTTTCTTT. Variable domain in full (rest from reference TRBV5-6 and TRBJ1-1): DAGVTQSPTHLIKTRGQQVTLRCSPKSGHDTVSWYQQALGQGPQFIFQYYEEEERQRGNFPDRFSGHQFPNYSSELNVNALLLGDSALYLCASSLEGSGGWDEAFFGQGTRLTVV.

V usage is TRBV6-1 and J usage is TRBJ2-7; no definite D call. CDR1 is MNHNS and CDR2 is SASEGT in the germline V gene. This CDR3 comprises 15 residues. V shed 8 bases and J shed 0 bases, with 17 bases lying between them. The CDR3: CASSQLSSFSYEQYF. In DNA, the CDR3 is TGTGCCAGCTCCCAACTATCTTCGTTCTCCTACGAGCAGTACTTC.

V and J are TRBV6-5 and TRBJ1-2; a possible D gene is TRBD1 (6 bases). This CDR3 has 14 residues. Germline lookup yields CDR1 MNHEY and CDR2 SVGAGI. V was shortened by 6 bases and J by 3 bases, with 14 bases between the two germline ends. CDR3 nucleotide sequence: TGTGCCAGCAGCCCCCGGGACAACTACTATGGCTACACCTTC. Its translation: CASSPRDNYYGYTF.

The V gene is TRBV15, the J gene TRBJ2-3; D perhaps matches TRBD2 (5 bases). V gave up 5 bases and J gave up 5 bases, with 11 bases separating them. Germline V CDR1 and CDR2: LNHNV, YYDKDF (reference sequence). This CDR3 has 13 amino acids. The CDR3 sequence is CATSSLGRDTQYF. The DNA for the CDR3 is TGTGCCACCAGCTCCCTGGGGAGAGATACGCAGTATTTT.

J is TRBJ1-4 and V is TRBV7-9; unclear D gene. V gave up 4 bases and J gave up 8 bases, with 17 bases separating them. CDR3 length: 15 amino acids. The V gene's germline CDR1 is SEHNR and CDR2 FQNEAQ (reference sequence). The CDR3 sequence is CASSSPRVLGEKLFF. The CDR3 nucleotides are TGTGCCAGCAGCTCTCCGCGGGTTTTGGGCGAAAAACTGTTTTTT.

The V and J genes are TRBV6-1 and TRBJ2-7, with 7 nucleotides matching TRBD1. J lost 2 bases, V lost 5 bases, and 6 bases had no gene match. The CDR3 length is 14 residues. Germline V CDR1 and CDR2: MNHNS, SASEGT. The CDR3 nucleotides are TGTGCCAGCAGTTCAGACAGGGTCGCCTACGAGCAGTACTTC. Translation gives CASSSDRVAYEQYF.

The CDR3 DNA is TGTGCCAGCAGCCGGGACACCTACACCTTC. This sequence encodes CASSRDTYTF. The genes are TRBV7-9 and TRBJ1-2; D may be TRBD1 (6 bases). Trimming took off 5 bases at V and 10 bases at J, with 8 bases between the two ends. In germline, CDR1 is SEHNR, CDR2 FQNEAQ (reference sequence). There are 10 residues in the CDR3.

This chain uses TRBV7-3 with TRBJ2-7, with no clear D. The V end was cut by 2 bases, the J end by 4 bases, with 9 bases between. This CDR3 is 13 amino acids long. Germline CDR1 reads SGHTA; CDR2 reads FQGTGA. The chain's CDR3 is CASSLSVSYEQYF. The CDR3, as DNA: TGTGCCAGCAGCTTATCCGTCAGTTACGAGCAGTACTTC. The variable domain in full, completed from reference TRBV7-3 and TRBJ2-7, reads GAGVSQTPSNKVTEKGKYVELRCDPISGHTALYWYRQSLGQGPEFLIYFQGTGAADDSGLPNDRFFAVRPEGSVSTLKIQRTERGDSAVYLCASSLSVSYEQYFGPGTRLTVT.

The V and J genes are TRBV6-5 and TRBJ1-2, with D possibly being TRBD1 (6 bases). Trimming took off 0 bases at V and 5 bases at J, with 10 bases between the two ends. Looked up from germline, CDR1 is MNHEY and CDR2 is SVGAGI. This CDR3 contains 14 residues. The CDR3 DNA follows: TGTGCCAGCAGTTACTCGAACAGGGATTATGGCTACACCTTC. Translating gives CASSYSNRDYGYTF.

The chain uses TRBV6-5 and TRBJ2-4; the match to TRBD1 covers 9 bases. Germline loops: CDR1 MNHEY, CDR2 SVGAGI. The CDR3 extends over 14 amino acids. The trim removed 6 bases at V and 9 bases at J, leaving 9 bases unmatched. DNA for the CDR3: TGTGCCAGCAGGGCCGACAGGGGGTCGGGCATTCAGTACTTC. Protein: CASRADRGSGIQYF.

The V call is TRBV4-3, the J call TRBJ2-1; D call uncertain. This CDR3 is built from 14 residues. Germline V gene data show CDR1 as LGHNA and CDR2 as YSLEER. V dropped 0 bases and J dropped 5 bases, with 8 bases sitting between them. The CDR3 DNA follows: TGCGCCAGCAGCCAAGATGTTCAGGACAATGAGCAGTTCTTC. Translated: CASSQDVQDNEQFF.

The chain combines TRBV30 with TRBJ1-2; D gene unclear. The CDR3 extends over 10 amino acids. Looked up from germline, CDR1 is GTSNPN and CDR2 is SVGIG (reference sequence). Trimming removed 1 base from V and 8 bases from J, with 5 bases in between. DNA of the CDR3: TGTGCCTGGAGTGCACAAGGCTACACCTTC. Its translation: CAWSAQGYTF.

V gene TRBV5-1 combines with J gene TRBJ2-5; 7 bases are a match to TRBD2. CDR1 and CDR2 from the germline V gene are SGHRS and YFSETQ. There are 13 residues in the CDR3. The V segment lost 3 bases and the J segment 2 bases; nucleotides outside the gene matches: 1. CDR3 nucleotides: TGCGCCAGCAGCTCGGGGGGTCAAGAGACCCAGTACTTC. As protein: CASSSGGQETQYF.

The rearrangement uses TRBV30 and TRBJ1-1; no reliable D call. The CDR3 has 12 residues. Germline-derived CDR1 and CDR2 are GTSNPN and SVGIG (reference sequence). The V and J ends lost 2 bases and 0 bases respectively, with 4 bases between them. CDR3 amino acids: CAWSPMNTEAFF. The CDR3 DNA reads as TGTGCCTGGAGTCCAATGAACACTGAAGCTTTCTTT.

The chain links TRBV11-2 to TRBJ2-3; D unclear. Trimming left V 3 bases short and J 7 bases short, with 14 bases between. The CDR3 totals 14 residues. CDR1 and CDR2 (germline): SGHAT, FQNNGV. CDR3 in amino acids: CASSLSQLVYTQYF. CDR3 coding DNA: TGTGCCAGCAGCTTGTCACAGCTCGTTTATACGCAGTATTTT. Full variable domain (remainder filled in from reference TRBV11-2 and TRBJ2-3): EAGVAQSPRYKIIEKRQSVAFWCNPISGHATLYWYQQILGQGPKLLIQFQNNGVVDDSQLPKDRFSAERLKGVDSTLKIQPAKLEDSAVYLCASSLSQLVYTQYFGPGTRLTVL.